This is a list of T cell receptor beta chains from one sample in a study of blood T cell repertoires in COVID-19. Clones were read by immunoSEQ multiplex PCR, and TCRdb kept only the in-frame ones, dropping some. The data contain roughly 150,000 clones, about four fifths of them singletons. Material for sequencing was peripheral blood. These receptors all come from a man aged 60 to 69 with active or convalescent COVID-19. Each CDR3 is given with its conserved first and last residue. Each record gives: V gene, J gene, D gene, clone size, CDR3 DNA, CDR3 protein. The D gene is left open where the match is weak. Clone size, where shown, is once, few, many, or a class for clones that have expanded.

TRBV5-1	TRBJ2-3	TRBD2	.	TGCGCCAGCAGCGCTGGGACTAGCGGGGGGGCCCTCTCAGATACGCAGTATTTT	CASSAGTSGGALSDTQYF
TRBV5-1	TRBJ2-5	TRBD2	.	TGCGCCAGCAGCTTGGGCCTAGCGGGAGGGGGAGAGACCCAGTACTTC	CASSLGLAGGGETQYF
TRBV7-3	TRBJ1-6	.	.	TGTGCCAGCAGCTCGGGGTCCGGTGGAAGTCGCGGTTCACCCCTCCACTTT	CASSSGSGGSRGSPLHF
TRBV4-2	TRBJ1-2	.	.	TGTGCCAGCAGCCAAGAGGGCCTCTATGGCTACACCTTC	CASSQEGLYGYTF
TRBV12-3/TRBV12-4	TRBJ1-1	.	.	TGTGCCAGCAGTTTACGCGAGAACACTGAAGCTTTCTTT	CASSLRENTEAFF
TRBV7-9	TRBJ2-7	TRBD2	.	TGTGCCAGCAGCTCACGGGAGGCCACCCCCTACGAGCAGTACTTC	CASSSREATPYEQYF
TRBV11-2	TRBJ2-7	.	.	TGTGCCAGCAGCGCCCGGGACTTCTACTTGGGCTACGAGCAGTACTTC	CASSARDFYLGYEQYF
TRBV5-4	TRBJ2-7	TRBD1	.	TGTGCCAGCAGCCTAGGACAGGGGAGCTCCTACGAGCAGTACTTC	CASSLGQGSSYEQYF
TRBV5-6	TRBJ2-7	TRBD1	.	TGTGCCAGCGTCCGAGGACAGGCAAACTACGAGCAGTACTTC	CASVRGQANYEQYF
TRBV27	TRBJ2-3	.	.	TGTGCCAGCAGTATCGACTATAGCACAGATACGCAGTATTTT	CASSIDYSTDTQYF
TRBV5-1	TRBJ2-1	.	.	TGCGCCAGCAGCTTGTACACGGCCGGGGTGGAGCAGTTCTTC	CASSLYTAGVEQFF
TRBV6-1	TRBJ1-1	.	.	TGTGCCAGCAGTGAAGGGGAGAGTGAAGCTTTCTTT	CASSEGESEAFF
TRBV5-1	TRBJ2-3	TRBD1	.	TGCGCCAGCAGCTCCAGACTACAGGGGGCTTTTTCCACAGATACGCAGTATTTT	CASSSRLQGAFSTDTQYF
TRBV19	TRBJ1-5	.	.	TGTGCCAGTAGTATTAGAGTAAATAGCAATCAGCCCCAGCATTTT	CASSIRVNSNQPQHF
TRBV5-5	TRBJ1-6	.	once	TGTGCCAGCAGCTTGGACCCCCCGGGGTCCTATAATTCACCCCTCCACTTT	CASSLDPPGSYNSPLHF
TRBV3-1/TRBV3-2	TRBJ1-3	TRBD1	few	TGTGCCAGCAGCCGGGACAGGGCTGCACTCTCTGGAAACACCATATATTTT	CASSRDRAALSGNTIYF
TRBV5-6	TRBJ2-1	TRBD2	.	TGTGCCAGCAGCCCGTCTCTACTAGCGTACAATGAGCAGTTCTTC	CASSPSLLAYNEQFF
TRBV2	TRBJ2-1	TRBD2	.	TGTGCCAGCAGGCCGACTAGCGGGAGCCTCAATGAGCAGTTCTTC	CASRPTSGSLNEQFF
TRBV29-1	TRBJ1-2	.	.	TGCAGCGTCCCCCAGCAGGCAGAAAACTATGGCTACACCTTC	CSVPQQAENYGYTF
TRBV4-2	TRBJ1-3	.	.	TGTGCCAGCAGCCAAGTCTGGGGGCCTGGAAACACCATATATTTT	CASSQVWGPGNTIYF
TRBV7-2	TRBJ1-3	.	.	TGTGCCAGCAAAAGGGGAGGCTCGGCGGGAAACACCATATATTTT	CASKRGGSAGNTIYF
TRBV5-5	TRBJ1-3	.	few	TGTGCCAGCAGCTCCTTGACATCCTCTGGAAACACCATATATTTT	CASSSLTSSGNTIYF
TRBV13	TRBJ2-7	.	once	TGTGCCAGCAGCCCCTCGGCCGACAGCGACGAGCAGTACTTC	CASSPSADSDEQYF
TRBV18	TRBJ2-1	.	.	TGTGCCAGCTCACCACCCCCAGGGGTCAATGAGCAGTTCTTC	CASSPPPGVNEQFF
TRBV15	TRBJ1-2	TRBD1	.	TGTGCCACCAGCCCCGGGCGGGACAGGGGCTATGGCTACACCTTC	CATSPGRDRGYGYTF
TRBV11-2	TRBJ1-1	TRBD1	.	TGTGCCAGCAGTTTTACAGGGGGGTACACTGAAGCTTTCTTT	CASSFTGGYTEAFF
TRBV12-3/TRBV12-4	TRBJ1-1	.	.	TGTGCCAGCAGTCAAGACTTTAACACTGAAGCTTTCTTT	CASSQDFNTEAFF
TRBV11-2	TRBJ2-7	TRBD1	.	TGTGCCAGCAGCTCGCCGGGACAGGGGGTTCTCGAGCAGTACTTC	CASSSPGQGVLEQYF
TRBV7-9	TRBJ1-2	TRBD1	.	TGTGCCAGCAGCTTCGACAGGGAGAGTGGTGGCTACACCTTC	CASSFDRESGGYTF
TRBV2	TRBJ1-3	.	once	TGTGCCAGCAGGCCAGGGACATCTGGAAACACCATATATTTT	CASRPGTSGNTIYF
TRBV3-1/TRBV3-2	TRBJ2-5	.	.	TGTGCCAGCAGCCAAGATGGGACTTCCGGCGTCAGGACCCAGTACTTC	CASSQDGTSGVRTQYF
TRBV16	TRBJ1-2	.	once	TGTGCCAGCAGCCAAAACCGGGACTTTTACGGCTACACCTTC	CASSQNRDFYGYTF
TRBV27	TRBJ2-1	TRBD2	.	TGTGCCAGCACCTTGAGGGGACTAGCGGGAGCTGGATACAATGAGCAGTTCTTC	CASTLRGLAGAGYNEQFF
TRBV19	TRBJ1-2	.	.	TGTGCCAGTAGTTCCACTCGGGGGTCTTATGGCTACACCTTC	CASSSTRGSYGYTF
TRBV13	TRBJ2-1	.	.	TGTGCCAGCAGCTTCTCACACGAGGAATTCTTC	CASSFSHEEFF
TRBV28	TRBJ1-2	.	.	TGTGCCAGCAGTTTCGGAGGCTATGGCTACACCTTC	CASSFGGYGYTF
TRBV2	TRBJ2-2	.	.	TGTGCCAGCATCAGGACAGAGACCGTGAACACCGGGGAGCTGTTTTTT	CASIRTETVNTGELFF
TRBV12-3/TRBV12-4	TRBJ1-2	.	.	TGTGCCAGCAGTATACAGGGAACCGGTGGCTACACCTTC	CASSIQGTGGYTF
TRBV6-5	TRBJ2-1	.	once	TGTGCCAGCAGTTACTCGTTTCGGGGGGCACACAATGAGCAGTTCTTC	CASSYSFRGAHNEQFF
TRBV18	TRBJ2-3	.	.	TGTGCCAGCTCACCAGGCGAGGCAGATACGCAGTATTTT	CASSPGEADTQYF
TRBV19	TRBJ2-1	TRBD2	.	TGTGCCAGTACCCCTAGCGGGTGGGCCGGGGATGAGCAGTTCTTC	CASTPSGWAGDEQFF
TRBV5-6	TRBJ2-3	TRBD2	once	TGTGCCAGCAGCCCAAGCGGGAGGCCAAGCACAGATACGCAGTATTTT	CASSPSGRPSTDTQYF
TRBV2	TRBJ1-5	TRBD1	.	TGTGCCAGCAGTTCGGACAGGGTAGGTGGACAGCCCCAGCATTTT	CASSSDRVGGQPQHF
TRBV5-1	TRBJ1-4	.	few	TGCGCCAGCAGCCCGGGTAGGTCAGAACCTGAAAAACTGTTTTTT	CASSPGRSEPEKLFF
TRBV5-6	TRBJ2-7	TRBD1	.	TGTGCCAGCAGCTTGGCCTCGCAGGGGGCGACCGAGCAGTACTTC	CASSLASQGATEQYF
TRBV5-1	TRBJ1-5	.	.	TGCGCCAGCAGCTTGACGGGAGTTAGCAATCAGCCCCAGCATTTT	CASSLTGVSNQPQHF
TRBV4-1	TRBJ2-7	TRBD1	.	TGCGCCAGCAGCCGAGGACAGGTCCGGACCGAGCAGTACTTC	CASSRGQVRTEQYF
TRBV10-2	TRBJ2-3	TRBD2	few	TGCGCCAGCAGCGACTTAGCGGGAGGGATCACAGATACGCAGTATTTT	CASSDLAGGITDTQYF
TRBV10-3	TRBJ1-2	TRBD1	.	TGTGCCATCAGCGGACAGGGCGGCAACTATGGCTACACCTTC	CAISGQGGNYGYTF
TRBV19	TRBJ2-5	.	.	TGTGCCAGTAGGAGGGGGGGGGCCGTCGGAGAGACCCAGTACTTC	CASRRGGAVGETQYF
TRBV18	TRBJ1-4	TRBD1	.	TGTGCCAGCTCACCCGCCACAACAGGGGAAAGAAACGAAAAACTGTTTTTT	CASSPATTGERNEKLFF
TRBV12-3/TRBV12-4	TRBJ1-1	.	.	TGTGCCAGCAGACCCGGGAGGGGGGCAGCTTTCTTT	CASRPGRGAAFF
TRBV29-1	TRBJ1-1	.	.	TGCAGCGTTTCACCACCGAGTGACACTGAAGCTTTCTTT	CSVSPPSDTEAFF
TRBV9	TRBJ2-7	.	.	TGTGCCAGCAGCGTAGGACTAACCAATTACGAGCAGTACTTC	CASSVGLTNYEQYF
TRBV5-6	TRBJ2-5	TRBD2	.	TGTGCCAGCAGCAGGGGCGGGGGGGCGGAGACCCAGTACTTC	CASSRGGGAETQYF
TRBV7-2	TRBJ1-5	.	.	TGTGCCAGCAGCCTCTCGGGGTATAGCAATCAGCCCCAGCATTTT	CASSLSGYSNQPQHF
TRBV5-1	TRBJ1-5	.	few	TGCGCCAGCAGCTTGGGGACAGATTCAAGCAATCAGCCCCAGCATTTT	CASSLGTDSSNQPQHF
TRBV5-1	TRBJ2-7	.	.	TGCGCCAGCAGCTCGGGGACAAGTACCTACGAGCAGTACTTC	CASSSGTSTYEQYF
TRBV6-5	TRBJ2-7	TRBD1	once	TGTGCCAGCAGGGCGGGACAGGACAGCTCCTACGAGCAGTACTTC	CASRAGQDSSYEQYF